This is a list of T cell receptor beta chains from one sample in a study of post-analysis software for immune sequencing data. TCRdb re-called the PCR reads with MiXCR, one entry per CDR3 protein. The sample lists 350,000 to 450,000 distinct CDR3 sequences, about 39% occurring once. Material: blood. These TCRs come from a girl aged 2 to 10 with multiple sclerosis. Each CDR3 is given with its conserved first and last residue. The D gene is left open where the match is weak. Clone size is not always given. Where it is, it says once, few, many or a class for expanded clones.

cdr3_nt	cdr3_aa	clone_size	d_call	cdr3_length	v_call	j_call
TGTGCCAGCAGTGATGCGGATCCAGATACGCAGTATTTT	CASSDADPDTQYF	few	NA	13	TRBV2	TRBJ2-3
TGCAGTGCTCCGCGCCGGGGACTAGCGAGCTCCTACAATGAGCAGTACTTC	CSAPRRGLASSYNEQYF	NA	TRBD2	17	TRBV20-1	TRBJ2-7
TGTGCCATCAGACCTGGACTAGCGGATACCTACGAGCAGTACTTC	CAIRPGLADTYEQYF	NA	TRBD2	15	TRBV10-3	TRBJ2-7
TGTGCCACCAGCAGCGGGGCGCGCGAGCAGTACTTC	CATSSGAREQYF	few	NA	12	TRBV15	TRBJ2-7
TGTGCCAGCAGTTACGTAGGGCGGGAGACCCAGTACTTC	CASSYVGRETQYF	few	NA	13	TRBV6-6	TRBJ2-5
TGTGCCAGCTCCCGAACTTCGATGGCTAGTAACACCGGGGAGCTGTTTTTT	CASSRTSMASNTGELFF	NA	NA	17	TRBV25-1	TRBJ2-2
TGCGCCAGCAGCTTGGGGACTGCTTCTAGCACAGATACGCAGTATTTT	CASSLGTASSTDTQYF	NA	NA	16	TRBV5-1	TRBJ2-3
TGTGCCAGCAGCCTAGCGGACTCCTACAATGAGCAGTTCTTC	CASSLADSYNEQFF	NA	TRBD2	14	TRBV12-3/TRBV12-4	TRBJ2-1
TGCGCCAGCAGCCGGGGTGGGGATGTGGATGGCTACACCTTC	CASSRGGDVDGYTF	few	NA	14	TRBV5-1	TRBJ1-2
TGCAGTGCCACGGCCATAGCGGGGCATATTCAGCCCCAGCATTTT	CSATAIAGHIQPQHF	NA	NA	15	TRBV20-1	TRBJ1-5
TGTGCCAGCAGCGTAGATGAGGGTCGAGTGGGCTACACCTTC	CASSVDEGRVGYTF	NA	NA	14	TRBV9	TRBJ1-2
TGTGCCAGCAGCTTGACAGGGGCTTACACCGAAGCTTTCTTT	CASSLTGAYTEAFF	once	TRBD1	14	TRBV5-6	TRBJ1-1
TGCAGTGCTTCACTAGCGTTAGGCCGGGAGGGTGAGCAGTTCTTC	CSASLALGREGEQFF	few	TRBD2	15	TRBV20-1	TRBJ2-1